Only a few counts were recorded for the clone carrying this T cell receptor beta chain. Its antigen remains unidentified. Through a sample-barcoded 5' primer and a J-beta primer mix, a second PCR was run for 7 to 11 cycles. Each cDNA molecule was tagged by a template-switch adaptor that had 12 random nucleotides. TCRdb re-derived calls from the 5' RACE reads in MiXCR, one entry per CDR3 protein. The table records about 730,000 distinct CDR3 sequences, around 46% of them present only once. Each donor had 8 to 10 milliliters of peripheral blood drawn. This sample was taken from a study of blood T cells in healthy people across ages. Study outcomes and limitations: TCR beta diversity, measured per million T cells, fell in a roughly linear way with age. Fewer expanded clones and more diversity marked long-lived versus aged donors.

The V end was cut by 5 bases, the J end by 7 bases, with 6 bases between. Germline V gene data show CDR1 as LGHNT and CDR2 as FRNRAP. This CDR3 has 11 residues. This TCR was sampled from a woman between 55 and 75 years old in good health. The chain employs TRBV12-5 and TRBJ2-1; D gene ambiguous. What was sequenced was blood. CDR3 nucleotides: TGTGCTAGTGGTCCTTGGAATGAGCAGTTCTTC. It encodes CASGPWNEQFF.